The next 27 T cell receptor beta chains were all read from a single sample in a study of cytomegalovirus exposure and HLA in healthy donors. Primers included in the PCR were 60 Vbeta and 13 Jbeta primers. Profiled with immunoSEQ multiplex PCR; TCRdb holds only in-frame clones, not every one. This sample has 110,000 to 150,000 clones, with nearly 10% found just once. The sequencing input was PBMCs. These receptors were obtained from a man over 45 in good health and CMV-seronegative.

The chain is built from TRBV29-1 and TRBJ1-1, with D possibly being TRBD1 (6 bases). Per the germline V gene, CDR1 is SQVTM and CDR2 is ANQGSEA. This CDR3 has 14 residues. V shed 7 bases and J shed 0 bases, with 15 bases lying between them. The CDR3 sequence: CSARQDMLNTEAFF. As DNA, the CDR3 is TGCAGCGCTCGACAGGACATGCTGAACACTGAAGCTTTCTTT.

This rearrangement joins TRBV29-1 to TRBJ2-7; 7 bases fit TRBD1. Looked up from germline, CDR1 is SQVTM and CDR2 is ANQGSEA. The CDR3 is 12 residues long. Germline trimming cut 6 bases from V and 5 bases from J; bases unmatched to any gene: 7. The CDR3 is CSVTDRVDEQYF. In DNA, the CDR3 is TGCAGCGTCACAGACAGGGTTGACGAGCAGTACTTC.

CDR3 sequence: CASSAQVTPNTEAFF. The CDR3 DNA reads as TGTGCCAGTAGTGCACAGGTCACCCCGAACACTGAAGCTTTCTTT. The chain couples TRBV19 to TRBJ1-1, with a weak D call TRBD1 (5 bases). Germline V gives CDR1 LNHDA, CDR2 SQIVND (reference sequence). V dropped 5 bases and J dropped 1 base, with 14 bases sitting between them. The CDR3 length is 15 residues.

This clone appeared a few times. Here the CDR3 reads CASSPGTGYSYEQYF. The CDR3 DNA sequence: TGTGCCAGCAGCCCCGGGACAGGGTACTCCTACGAGCAGTACTTC. The chain carries TRBV11-3 and TRBJ2-7, with 9 bases identical to TRBD1. J gave up 0 bases and V 5 bases, and 5 bases lay outside the gene matches. Germline CDR1 reads SGHNT; CDR2 reads YENEEA. CDR3 length: 15 residues.

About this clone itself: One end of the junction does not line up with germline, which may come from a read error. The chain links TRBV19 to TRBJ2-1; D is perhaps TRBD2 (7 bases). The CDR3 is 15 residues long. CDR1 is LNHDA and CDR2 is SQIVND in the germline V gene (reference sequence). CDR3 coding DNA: TGTGCCAGTACTATATATGAGGGGGGGCTTAATGAGCAGTTCTTC. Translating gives CASTIYEGGLNEQFF.

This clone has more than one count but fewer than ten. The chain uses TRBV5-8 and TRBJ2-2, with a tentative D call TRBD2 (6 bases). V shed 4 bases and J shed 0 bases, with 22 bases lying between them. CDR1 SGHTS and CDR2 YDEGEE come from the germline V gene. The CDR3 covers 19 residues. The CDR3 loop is CASSPSRREYYANTGELFF. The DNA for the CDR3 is TGTGCCAGCAGCCCGTCAAGGAGGGAATACTACGCGAACACCGGGGAGCTGTTTTTT.

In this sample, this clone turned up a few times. The CDR3 DNA reads TGTGCCAGCAGCTCCGGACAGGCCCTCTATGGCTACACCTTC. Translated, it gives CASSSGQALYGYTF. The J gene is TRBJ1-2, the V gene TRBV7-9; 7 bases match TRBD1. Trimming at V came to 4 bases and at J to 4 bases, leaving 6 bases not matched to a gene. The CDR3 consists of 14 residues. Germline V CDR1 and CDR2: SEHNR, FQNEAQ (reference sequence).

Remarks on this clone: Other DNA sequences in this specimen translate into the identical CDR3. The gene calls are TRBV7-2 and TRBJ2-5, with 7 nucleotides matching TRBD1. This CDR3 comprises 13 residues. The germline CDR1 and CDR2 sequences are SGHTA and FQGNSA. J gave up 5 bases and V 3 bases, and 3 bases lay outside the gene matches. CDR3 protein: CASSLSRGETQYF. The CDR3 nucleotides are TGTGCCAGCAGCTTGAGCAGGGGGGAGACCCAGTACTTC.

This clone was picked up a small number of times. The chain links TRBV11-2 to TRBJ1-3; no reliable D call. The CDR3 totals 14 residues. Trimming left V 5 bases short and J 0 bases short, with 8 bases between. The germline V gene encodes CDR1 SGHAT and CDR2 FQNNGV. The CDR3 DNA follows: TGTGCCAGCAGCCTACAGAGCTCTGGAAACACCATATATTTT. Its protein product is CASSLQSSGNTIYF.

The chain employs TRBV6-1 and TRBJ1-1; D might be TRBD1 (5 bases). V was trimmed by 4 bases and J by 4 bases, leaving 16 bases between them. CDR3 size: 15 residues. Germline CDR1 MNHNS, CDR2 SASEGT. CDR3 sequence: CASSGGGNPITEAFF. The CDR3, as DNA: TGTGCCAGCAGTGGGGGGGGGAACCCTATCACTGAAGCTTTCTTT.

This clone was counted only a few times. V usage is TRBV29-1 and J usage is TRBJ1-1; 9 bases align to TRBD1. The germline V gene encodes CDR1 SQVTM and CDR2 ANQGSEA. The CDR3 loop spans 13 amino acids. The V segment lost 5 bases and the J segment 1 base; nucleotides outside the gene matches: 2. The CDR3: CSVWDRENTEAFF. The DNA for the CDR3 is TGCAGCGTTTGGGACAGGGAGAACACTGAAGCTTTCTTT. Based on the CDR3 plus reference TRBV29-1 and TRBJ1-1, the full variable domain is SAVISQKPSRDICQRGTSLTIQCQVDSQVTMMFWYRQQPGQSLTLIATANQGSEATYESGFVIDKFPISRPNLTFSTLTVSNMSPEDSSIYLCSVWDRENTEAFFGQGTRLTVV.

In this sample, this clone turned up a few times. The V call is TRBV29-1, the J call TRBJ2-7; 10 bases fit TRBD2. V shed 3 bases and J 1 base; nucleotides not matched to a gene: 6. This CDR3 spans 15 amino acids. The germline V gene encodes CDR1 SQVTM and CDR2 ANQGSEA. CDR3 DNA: TGCAGCGTTGAGGGACTAGCGTCGAATTCCTACGAGCAGTACTTC. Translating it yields CSVEGLASNSYEQYF.

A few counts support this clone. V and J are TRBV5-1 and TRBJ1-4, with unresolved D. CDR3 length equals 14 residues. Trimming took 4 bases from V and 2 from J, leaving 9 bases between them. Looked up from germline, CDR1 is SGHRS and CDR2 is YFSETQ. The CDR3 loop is CASSEGTTNEKLFF. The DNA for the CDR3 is TGCGCCAGCAGCGAGGGCACGACTAATGAAAAACTGTTTTTT.

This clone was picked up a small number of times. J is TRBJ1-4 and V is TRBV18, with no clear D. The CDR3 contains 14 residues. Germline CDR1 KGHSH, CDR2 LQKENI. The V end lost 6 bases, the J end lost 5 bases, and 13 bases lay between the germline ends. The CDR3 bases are TGTGCCAGCTCGCTCGGGAGCGGGAATGAAAAACTGTTTTTT. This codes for CASSLGSGNEKLFF.

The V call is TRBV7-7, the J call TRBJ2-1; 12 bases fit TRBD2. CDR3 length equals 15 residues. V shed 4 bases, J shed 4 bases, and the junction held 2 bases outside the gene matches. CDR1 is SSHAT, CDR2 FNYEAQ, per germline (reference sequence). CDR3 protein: CASSSGTSGYNEQFF. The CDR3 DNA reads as TGTGCCAGCAGCTCTGGGACTAGCGGGTACAATGAGCAGTTCTTC.

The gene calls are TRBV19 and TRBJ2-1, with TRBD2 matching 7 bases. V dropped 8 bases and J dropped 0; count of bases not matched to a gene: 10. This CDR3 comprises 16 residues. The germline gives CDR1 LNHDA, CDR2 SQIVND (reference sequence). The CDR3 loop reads CASASGRPSSYNEQFF. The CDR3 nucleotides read TGTGCCAGTGCTAGCGGACGACCGTCCTCCTACAATGAGCAGTTCTTC.

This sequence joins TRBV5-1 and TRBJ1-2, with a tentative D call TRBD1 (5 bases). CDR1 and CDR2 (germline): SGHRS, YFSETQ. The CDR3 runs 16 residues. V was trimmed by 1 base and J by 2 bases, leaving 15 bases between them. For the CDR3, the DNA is TGCGCCAGCAGCTTGTTAGGGGTCGACAAAAACTATGGCTACACCTTC. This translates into CASSLLGVDKNYGYTF.

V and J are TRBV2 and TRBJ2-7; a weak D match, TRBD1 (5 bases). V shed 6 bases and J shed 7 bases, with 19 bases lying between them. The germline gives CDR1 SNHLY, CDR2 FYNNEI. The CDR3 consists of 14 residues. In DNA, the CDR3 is TGTGCCAGCAGCTCTCTTAGGGGTCCGGGTGAGCAGTACTTC. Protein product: CASSSLRGPGEQYF. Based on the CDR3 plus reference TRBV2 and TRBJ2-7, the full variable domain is EPEVTQTPSHQVTQMGQEVILRCVPISNHLYFYWYRQILGQKVEFLVSFYNNEISEKSEIFDDQFSVERPDGSNFTLKIRSTKLEDSAMYFCASSSLRGPGEQYFGPGTRLTVT.

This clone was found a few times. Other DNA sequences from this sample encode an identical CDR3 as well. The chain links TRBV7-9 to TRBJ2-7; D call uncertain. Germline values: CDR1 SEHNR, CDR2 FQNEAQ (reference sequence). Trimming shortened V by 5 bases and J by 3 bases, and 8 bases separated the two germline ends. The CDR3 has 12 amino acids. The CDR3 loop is CASSPTGYEQYF. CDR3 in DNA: TGTGCCAGCAGCCCCACGGGCTACGAGCAGTACTTC.

The CDR3 nucleotides read TGTGCCAGCAGGTACGGGACAGACTATGGCTACACCTTC. Amino acid sequence: CASRYGTDYGYTF. The rearrangement uses TRBV21-1 and TRBJ1-2; TRBD1 is taken as the D call from the table, unchecked against the DNA. TRBV21-1 is classified as a pseudogene. The CDR3 has 13 amino acids.

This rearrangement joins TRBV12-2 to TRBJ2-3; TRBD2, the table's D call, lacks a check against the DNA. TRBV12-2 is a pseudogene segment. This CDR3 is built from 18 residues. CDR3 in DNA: TGTGCAAGTCGCTTAGAGTCCATAGCGGGGGGCAGCACAGATACGCAGTATTTT. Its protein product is CASRLESIAGGSTDTQYF.

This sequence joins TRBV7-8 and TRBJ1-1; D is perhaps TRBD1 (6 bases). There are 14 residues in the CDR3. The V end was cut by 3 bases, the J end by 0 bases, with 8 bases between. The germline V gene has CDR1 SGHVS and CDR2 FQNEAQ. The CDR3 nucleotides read TGTGCCAGCAGCTTCCAGGGGATGAACACTGAAGCTTTCTTT. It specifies CASSFQGMNTEAFF.

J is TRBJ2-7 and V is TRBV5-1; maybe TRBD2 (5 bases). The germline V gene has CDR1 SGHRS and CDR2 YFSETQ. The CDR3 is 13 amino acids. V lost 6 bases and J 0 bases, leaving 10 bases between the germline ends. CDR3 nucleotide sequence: TGCGCCAGCACCCCTGGAGGCTCCTACGAGCAGTACTTC. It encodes CASTPGGSYEQYF. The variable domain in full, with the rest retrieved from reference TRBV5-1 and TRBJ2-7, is KAGVTQTPRYLIKTRGQQVTLSCSPISGHRSVSWYQQTPGQGLQFLFEYFSETQRNKGNFPGRFSGRQFSNSRSEMNVSTLELGDSALYLCASTPGGSYEQYFGPGTRLTVT.

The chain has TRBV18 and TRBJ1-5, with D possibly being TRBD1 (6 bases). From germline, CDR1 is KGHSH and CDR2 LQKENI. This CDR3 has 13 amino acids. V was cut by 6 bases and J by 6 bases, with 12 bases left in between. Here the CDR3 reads CASSVQGGQPQHF. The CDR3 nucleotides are TGTGCCAGCTCGGTACAGGGTGGTCAGCCCCAGCATTTT.

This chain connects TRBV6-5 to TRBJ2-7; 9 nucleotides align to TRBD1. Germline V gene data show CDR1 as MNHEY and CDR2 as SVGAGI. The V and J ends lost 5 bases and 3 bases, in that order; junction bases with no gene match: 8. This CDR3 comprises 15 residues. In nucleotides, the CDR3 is TGTGCCAGCAGTAGAGAAGGGACAGGGTACTACGAGCAGTACTTC. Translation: CASSREGTGYYEQYF.

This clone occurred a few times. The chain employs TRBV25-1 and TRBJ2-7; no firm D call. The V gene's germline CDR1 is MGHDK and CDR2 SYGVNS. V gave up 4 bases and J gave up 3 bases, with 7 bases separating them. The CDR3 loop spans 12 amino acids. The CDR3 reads CASSGQVYEQYF. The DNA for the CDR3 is TGTGCCAGCAGTGGACAAGTCTACGAGCAGTACTTC.

The CDR3 DNA is TGTGCCAGTAGTCCGAGTTGGCGGGACCGCTCCTACAATGAGCAGTTCTTC. Its protein product is CASSPSWRDRSYNEQFF. This sequence joins TRBV19 and TRBJ2-1, with D perhaps TRBD2 (6 bases). CDR1 and CDR2 (germline): LNHDA, SQIVND (reference sequence). The CDR3 is made up of 17 amino acids. Trimming took 5 bases from V and 0 from J, leaving 17 bases between them.